The rows below give T cell receptor beta chains drawn from one sample of a study of T cells in Graves' hyperthyroidism and ophthalmopathy. MiXCR, run by TCRdb on the multiplex PCR reads, gives a single entry per CDR3 protein. The repertoire consists of 250,000 to 300,000 distinct CDR3 sequences, with over 15% occurring once and the leading ten covering 55% to 60%. The sample consisted of blood. These receptors all come from a woman between 55 and 75 years old with Graves' ophthalmopathy. Each CDR3 is given with its conserved first and last residue. D genes are given only for firm matches. Not all rows give a size; the values are once, few, many and, for expanded clones, a class.

v_call	d_call	clone_size	j_call	cdr3_nt	cdr3_aa
TRBV10-3	-	-	TRBJ2-3	TGTGCCATCAGACACAGGGTTTCTGGCACAGATACGCAGTATTTT	CAIRHRVSGTDTQYF
TRBV7-2	-	many	TRBJ2-7	TGTGCCAGCAGCTCCCGAAACGACATTTGGGGAAATTATTACGAGCAGTACTTC	CASSSRNDIWGNYYEQYF
TRBV29-1	-	few	TRBJ1-3	TGCAGCGTTGAAAAACTAGCTGGAAACACCATATATTTT	CSVEKLAGNTIYF
TRBV5-6	TRBD1	-	TRBJ2-2	TGTGCCAGCAGCTTCCGTCTCTCGGGGACAGGGGTTTCGCGGGCCGGGGAGCTGTTTTTT	CASSFRLSGTGVSRAGELFF
TRBV5-1	TRBD2	many	TRBJ2-1	TGCGCCAGCAGCCCCGGACTAGCGGGGGTAAGCTCCTACAATGAGCAGTTCTTC	CASSPGLAGVSSYNEQFF
TRBV18	-	many	TRBJ1-3	TGTGCCAGCTCACCACTTGCGATTCGCCGCGGAAACACCATATATTTT	CASSPLAIRRGNTIYF
TRBV18	TRBD2	many	TRBJ2-2	TGTGCCAGCTCACCACCGGAGTTAGCGGGAGAGAACACCGGGGAGCTGTTTTTT	CASSPPELAGENTGELFF
TRBV28	TRBD2	-	TRBJ2-1	TGTGCCAGCAGTCCTCCACAACTAGCGGGAGCTGAGCAGTTCTTC	CASSPPQLAGAEQFF
TRBV13	-	many	TRBJ1-3	TGTGCCAGCAGCTTGGTAAGCTCTGGAAACACCATATATTTT	CASSLVSSGNTIYF
TRBV29-1	-	many	TRBJ1-1	TGCAGCGTTGATCTTCAGGGAACCGCTGAAGCTTTCTTT	CSVDLQGTAEAFF
TRBV20-1	-	once	TRBJ1-2	TGCAGTGCTAGAGATCTCCGGAGTAACTATGGCTACACCTTC	CSARDLRSNYGYTF
TRBV6-2/TRBV6-3	TRBD2	-	TRBJ2-7	TGTGCCAGCAGTGTAGAGGGACTAGCGGGCTACGAGCAGTACTTC	CASSVEGLAGYEQYF
TRBV5-1	-	few	TRBJ2-5	TGCGCCAGCAGCTTGAAAAGGGGGCAAGAGACCCAGTACTTC	CASSLKRGQETQYF
TRBV29-1	-	few	TRBJ2-2	TGCAGCGTTGACAGGGGGAACACCGGGGAGCTGTTTTTT	CSVDRGNTGELFF
TRBV18	-	many	TRBJ2-1	TGTGCCAGCTCACCCAGCCGGAATGAGCAGTTCTTC	CASSPSRNEQFF
TRBV5-1	-	many	TRBJ1-2	TGCGCCAGCAGCTCCTCCCAAACAGGGACGGAAGGCTACACCTTC	CASSSSQTGTEGYTF
TRBV20-1	TRBD1	many	TRBJ2-1	TGCAGTGCTTCCGGGACAGTGACCTACAATGAGCAGTTCTTC	CSASGTVTYNEQFF
TRBV9	-	few	TRBJ1-6	TGTGCCAGCAGCGTAGATTTGTTTGTGTCACCCCTCCACTTT	CASSVDLFVSPLHF
TRBV4-2	-	few	TRBJ2-7	TGTGCCAGCCGAGGGACCAGAGCCTACGAGCAGTACTTC	CASRGTRAYEQYF
TRBV11-2	TRBD1	many	TRBJ2-7	TGTGCCAGCAGCTCCCTTGCGGGACAGGGGAGCTCCTACGAGCAGTACTTC	CASSSLAGQGSSYEQYF
TRBV4-2	-	-	TRBJ1-5	TGTGCCAGCAGCCAAGCGGGGGTGGCGGGGCCCCAGCATTTT	CASSQAGVAGPQHF
TRBV24-1	TRBD1	many	TRBJ1-5	TGTGCCATCTACAGGGGGCGCCTCTCAATTGGAAATCAGCCCCAGCATTTT	CAIYRGRLSIGNQPQHF
TRBV7-6	-	-	TRBJ1-5	TGTGCCAGCAGCCCACGGTCCGGGGTTTGGGACAATAGCAATCAGCCCCAGCATTTT	CASSPRSGVWDNSNQPQHF
TRBV2	TRBD1	-	TRBJ1-5	TGTGCCAGCAGCCAAAGTGGGACAGGGGGATTGCAGCCCCAGCATTTT	CASSQSGTGGLQPQHF
TRBV5-8	TRBD1	many	TRBJ2-7	TGTGCCAGATCAACCGGGACAGGGGGCTACGAGCAGTACTTC	CARSTGTGGYEQYF
TRBV5-1	-	many	TRBJ1-2	TGCGCCAGCAGAGGGCTCGCTGACGGTGGCTACACCTTC	CASRGLADGGYTF
TRBV6-1	-	-	TRBJ1-5	TGTGCCGGCAGTGTAAGTGCGGACAGAAATTACAATCAGCCCCAGCATTTT	CAGSVSADRNYNQPQHF
TRBV7-3	-	many	TRBJ2-1	TGTGCCAGCAGCTTAACGCAGGCCAATGAGCAGTTCTTC	CASSLTQANEQFF
TRBV7-2	-	few	TRBJ1-2	TGTGCCAGCAGCGTTTCCGGGACGCTTACAAACTATGGCTACACCTTC	CASSVSGTLTNYGYTF
TRBV28	-	many	TRBJ2-7	TGTGCCAGCAGTTTACTCACCTACGAGCAGTACTTC	CASSLLTYEQYF